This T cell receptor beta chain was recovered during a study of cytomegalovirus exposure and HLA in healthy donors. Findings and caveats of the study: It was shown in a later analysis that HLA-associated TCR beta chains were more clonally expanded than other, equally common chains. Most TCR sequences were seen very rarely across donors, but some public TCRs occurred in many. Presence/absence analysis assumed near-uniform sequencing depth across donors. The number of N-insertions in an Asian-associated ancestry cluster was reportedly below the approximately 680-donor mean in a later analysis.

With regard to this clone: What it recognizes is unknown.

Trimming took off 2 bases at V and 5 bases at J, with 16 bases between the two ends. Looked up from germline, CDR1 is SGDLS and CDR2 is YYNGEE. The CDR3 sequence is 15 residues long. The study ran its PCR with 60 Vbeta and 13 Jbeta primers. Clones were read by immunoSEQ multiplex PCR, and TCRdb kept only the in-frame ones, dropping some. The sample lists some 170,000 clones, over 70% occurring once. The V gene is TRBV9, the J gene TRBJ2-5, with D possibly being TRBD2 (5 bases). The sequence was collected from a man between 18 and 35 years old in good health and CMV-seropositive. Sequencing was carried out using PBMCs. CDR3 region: CASSVSERARETQYF. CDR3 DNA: TGTGCCAGCAGCGTTAGCGAGAGGGCCAGGGAGACCCAGTACTTC.